This T cell receptor (beta chain) was observed in a study of immune cell composition in non-small cell lung cancer. Study conclusions and caveats: Tumour-associated clones >0.5% occurred in 33% of adenocarcinomas, about 80% of squamous.

CDR3 length equals 18 residues. Germline assignment: CDR1 SGHVS and CDR2 FQNEAQ. V was trimmed by 3 bases and J by 1 base, leaving 19 bases between them. Normal lung sampling was at least 3 cm from the tumour, as distant as possible. Only in-frame clones appear in the TCRdb table, and some are missing; sequencing was by immunoSEQ multiplex PCR. The sample holds over 7,500 clones, approximately 80% seen once. A note on this clone: What it recognizes is unknown.

The source is a human donor with non-small cell lung cancer. The sequenced material came from non-adjacent lung tissue. The chain has TRBV7-8 and TRBJ1-5; unclear D gene. DNA of the CDR3: TGTGCCAGCAGCTTCGGGCACGCTTTAATTATGAGCAATCAGCCCCAGCATTTT. Amino acid sequence: CASSFGHALIMSNQPQHF.